This entry lists 10 T cell receptor beta chains sequenced from one sample in a study of tissue T cells after allogeneic stem cell transplantation. The time point denotes: mouse harvest day 14 after allogeneic transplant. The graft held 10^6 splenic CD5+ T cells and 10^7 T-cell-depleted bone marrow cells. The assay was immunoSEQ multiplex PCR, and TCRdb's table has in-frame clones only and misses some. Of under 5,500 clones in the sample, around 45% were seen once. The sequenced sample consisted of lymph node tissue. The source is a female BALB/c mouse given C57BL/6 T cells with graft-versus-host disease after an allogeneic hematopoietic cell transplant.

Regarding this clone: One end of the junction varies from germline; a read error may be responsible. Gene names and germline match the mouse. The read ends 1 residue early relative to the CDR3; the germline J gene fills the gap. The chain uses TRBV13-2 and TRBJ2-5, with 8 bases fitting TRBD2. This CDR3 spans 14 amino acids. Germline V gives CDR1 NNHNN, CDR2 SYGAGS (reference sequence). CDR3 in amino acids: CVSGQRGGLDTQYF. Partial CDR3 DNA: TGTGTCAGCGGTCAGCGGGGGGGCCTAGACACCCAGTAC.

In the case of this clone: Gene and germline names: mouse. The CDR3 end falls 1 residue outside the read, so it is completed with the germline J gene. V gene TRBV12-2 combines with J gene TRBJ2-7, with 7 positions matching TRBD2. This CDR3 has 12 residues. With 2 bases clipped from V and 4 bases from J, the junction kept 1 base outside the gene matches. From germline, CDR1 is SGHLS and CDR2 HYDKME. The chain's CDR3 is CASSRWGYEQYF. The CDR3 DNA, read in part, is TGTGCCAGCTCTCGCTGGGGGTATGAACAGTAC.

A word on this clone: Mouse germline and gene names are used. The read ends 1 residue shy of where the CDR3 ends; the end is completed using the germline J gene. The rearrangement links TRBV2 to TRBJ2-7; 8 bases map to TRBD1. The germline V gene encodes CDR1 LGHNA and CDR2 YSYQKL. The CDR3 runs 15 residues. V gave up 5 bases and J gave up 0 bases; unmatched junction bases: 6. CDR3 sequence: CASSLDRGPSYEQYF. Partial CDR3 DNA: TGTGCCAGCAGCTTAGACAGGGGCCCCTCCTATGAACAGTAC.

In this sample, this clone turned up a few times. Here the gene names and germline are mouse. The read finishes 1 residue shy of the CDR3 end, and the germline J gene is used to complete it. The rearrangement links TRBV3 to TRBJ1-3; TRBD1 aligns across 11 bases. V dropped 5 bases and J dropped 8; count of bases not matched to a gene: 8. Germline CDR1 reads SNHLY; CDR2 reads FYNGKV (reference sequence). CDR3 length equals 15 residues. The CDR3 sequence is CASSQRGQGAYTLYF. The sequenced part of the CDR3 DNA is TGTGCCAGCAGCCAGCGAGGACAGGGGGCATATACGCTCTAT.

By proportion, this clone is large. Any gene name here is a mouse gene name. The DNA ends 1 residue before the CDR3 does, and the rest of the CDR3 is filled in from the germline J gene. V is TRBV1 and J is TRBJ2-1, with D uncertain. V lost 3 bases and J lost 5, with 5 bases in between. Germline V gene data show CDR1 as NSQYPW and CDR2 as LRSPGD (reference sequence). The CDR3 runs 12 residues. Here the CDR3 reads CTCSALDAEQFF. The part of the CDR3 DNA that was read is TGCACCTGCAGTGCGCTGGATGCTGAGCAGTTC. Filled out from reference TRBV1 and TRBJ2-1, the complete variable domain reads VTLLEQNPRWRLVPRGQAVNLRCILKNSQYPWMSWYQQDLQKQLQWLFTLRSPGDKEVKSLPGADYLATRVTDTELRLQVANMSQGRTLYCTCSALDAEQFFGPGTRLTVL.

This clone has a handful of counts. Any gene name here is a mouse gene name. Read data end 1 residue before the CDR3 end; the end is taken from the germline J gene. This chain joins TRBV12-2 and TRBJ1-1; 11 bases match TRBD1. V lost 2 bases to trimming and J lost 3 bases; unmatched junction nucleotides: 1. Germline V lookup: CDR1 SGHLS, CDR2 HYDKME. The CDR3 is 14 amino acids. This CDR3 is CASSRDRGYTEVFF. Incomplete CDR3 DNA: TGTGCCAGCTCTCGGGACAGGGGGTACACAGAAGTCTTC.

A word on this clone: Here the gene names and germline are mouse. The read halts 1 residue ahead of the CDR3 end, with the missing end drawn from the germline J gene. This chain joins TRBV29 and TRBJ2-2; D not certain. The ends were cut back, 6 bases at V and 1 base at J, with 3 bases in the middle. Germline CDR1 reads MSHET; CDR2 reads SYDVDS. This CDR3 has 12 amino acids. CDR3 residues: CASRINTGQLYF. The CDR3 bases that were read are TGTGCTAGCAGAATAAACACCGGGCAGCTCTAC.

On this clone: Mouse germline and gene names are used. The read halts 1 residue ahead of the CDR3 end, with the missing end drawn from the germline J gene. The rearrangement links TRBV5 to TRBJ2-4, with 11 bases fitting TRBD2. CDR1 is LGHNA, CDR2 YNLKQL, per germline (reference sequence). The CDR3 runs to 15 residues. V dropped 4 bases and J dropped 0; count of bases not matched to a gene: 0. Partial CDR3 DNA: TGTGCCAGCAGCCGGGACTGGGGGAGTCAAAACACCTTGTAC. Translating gives CASSRDWGSQNTLY. The complete CDR3 reads CASSRDWGSQNTLYF.

Only a few counts were recorded for this clone. Mouse names are used for the genes. Coverage ceases 1 residue before the CDR3 finishes, and the germline J gene fills in the end. The chain employs TRBV22 and TRBJ1-4. TRBV22 is a listed pseudogene. This CDR3 contains 12 residues. CDR3 DNA (partial): TGTGCCAGCGTTGATTCCAACGAAAGATTATTT. The encoded protein is CASVDSNERLF. The full CDR3 reads CASVDSNERLFF.

Worth noting for this clone: Gene labels here are mouse ones. The CDR3 spells CASSQLGGEDTQYF. CDR3 bases read: TGTGCCAGCAGCCAACTGGGGGGCGAGGACACCCAGTAC. The gene calls are TRBV5 and TRBJ2-5; TRBD2 agrees at 8 bases. The read finishes 1 residue shy of the CDR3 end, and the germline J gene is used to complete it. Germline loops: CDR1 LGHNA, CDR2 YNLKQL (reference sequence). The CDR3 has 14 amino acids. The V segment lost 2 bases and the J segment 6 bases; nucleotides outside the gene matches: 4.